Included here is one T cell receptor beta chain sequence, with context. The antigen remains unidentified. This sample was taken from a study of cytomegalovirus exposure and HLA in healthy donors. The overall study: Tens of millions of unique TCRs from HLA-typed donors made up an early data release. Study-wide findings and caveats: It was reportedly the case that the classifier diagnosed cytomegalovirus status with high specificity and sensitivity. A few CMV-associated chains proved CMV antigen-specific in vitro. Many donors shared some public TCRs, even though most TCR sequences were rare.

The PCR made use of 60 Vbeta and 13 Jbeta primers. Here immunoSEQ multiplex PCR was the method, and the copy in TCRdb shows in-frame clones only, minus some. The repertoire consists of 130,000 or so clones, with around 90% occurring once and the leading ten covering roughly 0.53%. CDR1 and CDR2 (germline): SGHTS, YDEGEE. The CDR3 consists of 16 residues. The V gene lost 4 bases and the J gene lost 3 bases, with 17 bases spanning the gap. Sample: PBMCs. The genes are TRBV5-8 and TRBJ2-1; TRBD1 is a possible D gene (6 bases). This TCR was recovered from a woman between 40 and 55 years old in good health and CMV-seronegative. The CDR3 reads CASSGLTGRSYNEQFF. The CDR3 DNA reads TGTGCCAGCAGCGGGCTTACAGGGCGTAGCTACAATGAGCAGTTCTTC.